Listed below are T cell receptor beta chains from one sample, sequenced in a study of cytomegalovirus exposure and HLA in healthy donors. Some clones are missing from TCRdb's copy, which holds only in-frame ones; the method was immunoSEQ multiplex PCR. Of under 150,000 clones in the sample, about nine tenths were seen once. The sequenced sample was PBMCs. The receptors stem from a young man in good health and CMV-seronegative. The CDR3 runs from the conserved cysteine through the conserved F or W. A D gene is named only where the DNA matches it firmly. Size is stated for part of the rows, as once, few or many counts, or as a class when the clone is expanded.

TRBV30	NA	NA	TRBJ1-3	CAWSVSLSGNTIYF	TGTGCCTGGAGTGTATCCCTCTCTGGAAACACCATATATTTT
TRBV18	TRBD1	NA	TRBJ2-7	CASSPGTGAWDEQYF	TGTGCCAGCTCACCAGGGACAGGGGCTTGGGACGAGCAGTACTTC
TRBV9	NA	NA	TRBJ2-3	CASSVVSASTDTQYF	TGTGCCAGCAGCGTAGTGTCAGCGAGCACAGATACGCAGTATTTT
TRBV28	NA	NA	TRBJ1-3	CASSLTNSGNTIYF	TGTGCCAGCAGTTTAACAAACTCTGGAAACACCATATATTTT
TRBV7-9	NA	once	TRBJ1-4	CASSLGALGEKLFF	TGTGCCAGCAGCTTAGGGGCCTTAGGTGAAAAACTGTTTTTT
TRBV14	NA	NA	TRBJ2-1	CASSHTGNQQFF	TGTGCCAGCAGCCATACCGGGAACCAGCAGTTCTTC
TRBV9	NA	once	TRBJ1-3	CASSVSGNTIYF	TGTGCCAGCAGCGTTAGTGGAAACACCATATATTTT
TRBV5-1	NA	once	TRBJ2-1	CASSPDTAYNEQFF	TGCGCCAGCAGCCCGGACACGGCCTACAATGAGCAGTTCTTC
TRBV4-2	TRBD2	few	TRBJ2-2	CASSLWGEGTGELFF	TGTGCCAGCAGTCTGTGGGGGGAGGGCACCGGGGAGCTGTTTTTT
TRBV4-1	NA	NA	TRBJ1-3	CASSQVVPGGNTIYF	TGCGCCAGCAGCCAGGTGGTTCCCGGGGGAAACACCATATATTTT
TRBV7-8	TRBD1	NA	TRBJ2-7	CASSQGLDEQYF	TGTGCCAGCTCACAGGGGTTGGACGAGCAGTACTTC
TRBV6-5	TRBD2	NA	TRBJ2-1	CASSYGGGASNEQFF	TGTGCCAGCAGTTACGGGGGAGGGGCTTCTAATGAGCAGTTCTTC